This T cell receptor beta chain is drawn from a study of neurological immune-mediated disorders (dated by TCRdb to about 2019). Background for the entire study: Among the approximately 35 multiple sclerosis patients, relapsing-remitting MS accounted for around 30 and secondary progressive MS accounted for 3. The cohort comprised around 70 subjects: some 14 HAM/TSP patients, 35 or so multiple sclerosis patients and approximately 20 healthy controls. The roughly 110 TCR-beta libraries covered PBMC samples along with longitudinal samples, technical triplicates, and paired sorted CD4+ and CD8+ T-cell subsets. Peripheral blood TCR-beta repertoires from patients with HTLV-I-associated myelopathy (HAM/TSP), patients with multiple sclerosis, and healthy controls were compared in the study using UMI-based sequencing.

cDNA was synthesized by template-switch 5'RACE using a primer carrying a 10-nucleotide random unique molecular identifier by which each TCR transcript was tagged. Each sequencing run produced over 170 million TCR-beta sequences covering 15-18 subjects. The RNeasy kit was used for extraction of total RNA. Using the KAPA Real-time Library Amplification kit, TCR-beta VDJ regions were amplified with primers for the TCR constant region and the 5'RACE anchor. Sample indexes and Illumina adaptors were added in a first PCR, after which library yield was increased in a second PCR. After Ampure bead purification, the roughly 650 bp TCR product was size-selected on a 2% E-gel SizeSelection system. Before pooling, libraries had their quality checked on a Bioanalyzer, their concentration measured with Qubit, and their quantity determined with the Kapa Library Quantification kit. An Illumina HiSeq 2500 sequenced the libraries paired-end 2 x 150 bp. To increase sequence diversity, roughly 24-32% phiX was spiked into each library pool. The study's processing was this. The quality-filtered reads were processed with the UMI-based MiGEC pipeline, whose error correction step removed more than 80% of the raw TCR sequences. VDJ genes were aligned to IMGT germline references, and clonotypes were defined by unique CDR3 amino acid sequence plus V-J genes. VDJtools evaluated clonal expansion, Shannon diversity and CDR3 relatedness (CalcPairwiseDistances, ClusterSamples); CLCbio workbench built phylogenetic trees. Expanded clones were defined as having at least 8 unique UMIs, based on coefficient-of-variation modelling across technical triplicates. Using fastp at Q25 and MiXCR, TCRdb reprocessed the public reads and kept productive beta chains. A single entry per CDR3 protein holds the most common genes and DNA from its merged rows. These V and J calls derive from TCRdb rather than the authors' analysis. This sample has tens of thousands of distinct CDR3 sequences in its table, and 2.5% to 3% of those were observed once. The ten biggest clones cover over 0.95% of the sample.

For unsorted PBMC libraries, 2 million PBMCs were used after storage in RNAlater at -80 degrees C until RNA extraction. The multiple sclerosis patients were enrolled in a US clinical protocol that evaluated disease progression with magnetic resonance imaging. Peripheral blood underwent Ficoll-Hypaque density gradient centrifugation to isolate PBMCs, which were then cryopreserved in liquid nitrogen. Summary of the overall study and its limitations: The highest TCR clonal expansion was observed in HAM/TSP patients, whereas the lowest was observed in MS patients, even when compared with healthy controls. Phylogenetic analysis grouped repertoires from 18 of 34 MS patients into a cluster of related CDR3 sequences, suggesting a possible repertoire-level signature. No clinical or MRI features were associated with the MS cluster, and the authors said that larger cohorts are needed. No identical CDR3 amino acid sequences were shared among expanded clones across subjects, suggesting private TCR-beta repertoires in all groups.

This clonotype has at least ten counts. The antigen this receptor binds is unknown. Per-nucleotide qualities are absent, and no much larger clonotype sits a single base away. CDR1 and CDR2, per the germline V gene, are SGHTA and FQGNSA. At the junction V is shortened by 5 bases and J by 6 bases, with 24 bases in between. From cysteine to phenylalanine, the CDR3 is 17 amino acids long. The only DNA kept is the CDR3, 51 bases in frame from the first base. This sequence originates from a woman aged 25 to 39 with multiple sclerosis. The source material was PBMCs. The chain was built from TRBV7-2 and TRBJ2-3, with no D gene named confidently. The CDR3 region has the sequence CASSLFGVADSGDTQYF. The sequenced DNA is TGTGCCAGCAGCCTATTTGGGGTGGCAGATAGTGGGGATACGCAGTATTTT.